This entry concerns a single T cell receptor beta chain. Some clones are missing from TCRdb's copy, which holds only in-frame ones; the method was immunoSEQ multiplex PCR. The table lists around 50,000 clones, roughly 92% of them singletons. The data were obtained in a study of technical replicates of blood from a few donors. The TCR comes from a human donor in good health. Input material: T cells isolated from PBMCs.

CDR3 sequence (DNA): TGTGCCAGCTTGGAGGGGAGCAATCAGCCCCAGCATTTT. Translated: CASLEGSNQPQHF. The chain links TRBV18 to TRBJ1-5; tentatively, D is TRBD1 (5 bases). Trimming took off 7 bases at V and 1 base at J, with 8 bases between the two ends. Germline V CDR1 and CDR2: KGHSH, LQKENI. The CDR3 loop spans 13 amino acids.